This T cell receptor beta chain is drawn from a study of blood T cell repertoires in COVID-19. Background on the study: The study drew acute and convalescent COVID-19 samples from the United States, Italy and Spain. T cells, B-cell-depleted T cells, or PBMCs provided the cDNA or gDNA that served as material.

CDR3 length: 14 amino acids. CDR1 and CDR2 (germline): MNHEY, SVGAGI. Between the trimmed V and J ends, which lost 2 bases and 3 bases, there was a span of 10 bases. Only in-frame clones appear in the TCRdb table, and some are missing; sequencing was by immunoSEQ multiplex PCR. This table has a few hundred thousand clones, 80% to 90% appearing once. Sequencing was carried out using peripheral blood. The V gene is TRBV6-5, the J gene TRBJ1-1; no firm D call. This clonotype was obtained from a man aged 25-40 years with acute or convalescent COVID-19. The CDR3 region is CASSYDGVDTEAFF. In nucleotides, the CDR3 is TGTGCCAGCAGTTACGACGGGGTCGACACTGAAGCTTTCTTT.